Listed here are 20 T cell receptor beta chains from one sample, sequenced in a study of T cell responses to AZD1222 COVID-19 vaccine. Sequencing used immunoSEQ multiplex PCR; TCRdb keeps in-frame clones, though not all of them. The sample contains 90,000 to 95,000 clones, about 88% of which appear only once. The sample consisted of peripheral blood, taken on day 0 of AZD1222 vaccination. The receptor source for this set is an adult in good health.

Here the CDR3 reads CASSKTGDTEAFF. The DNA of the CDR3 is TGTGCCAGTAGTAAAACAGGGGATACTGAAGCTTTCTTT. This chain uses TRBV19 with TRBJ1-1; 7 nucleotides match TRBD1. The CDR3 has 13 amino acids. Germline V gives CDR1 LNHDA, CDR2 SQIVND (reference sequence). The V segment lost 4 bases and the J segment 5 bases; nucleotides outside the gene matches: 4. The whole variable domain, remainder taken from reference TRBV19 and TRBJ1-1, is DGGITQSPKYLFRKEGQNVTLSCEQNLNHDAMYWYRQDPGQGLRLIYYSQIVNDFQKGDIAEGYSVSREKKESFPLTVTSAQKNPTAFYLCASSKTGDTEAFFGQGTRLTVV.

The chain joins TRBV19 to TRBJ2-1; 10 bases align to TRBD1. The CDR3 extends over 18 amino acids. J gave up 2 bases and V 4 bases, and 11 bases lay outside the gene matches. The germline gives CDR1 LNHDA, CDR2 SQIVND (reference sequence). The CDR3 bases are TGTGCCAGTAGTAAAGGATTCCGGGACAGGGGTCCCTACAATGAGCAGTTCTTC. Encoded protein: CASSKGFRDRGPYNEQFF.

This clone was observed a few times. This sequence joins TRBV29-1 and TRBJ1-3, with D hard to call. The CDR3 covers 14 residues. V was cut by 3 bases and J by 0 bases, with 9 bases left in between. CDR1 and CDR2 (germline): SQVTM, ANQGSEA. CDR3 DNA sequence: TGCAGCGTTGAGAGTAATGCCTCTGGAAACACCATATATTTT. Residues: CSVESNASGNTIYF.

This rearrangement joins TRBV19 to TRBJ2-7, with 10 nucleotides matching TRBD2. V lost 2 bases and J lost 4; bases outside the gene matches: 2. Germline CDR1 reads LNHDA; CDR2 reads SQIVND (reference sequence). The CDR3 has 14 residues. The CDR3 DNA sequence: TGTGCCAGTAGTATACTAGCGGGAGCGTACGAGCAGTACTTC. Its protein is CASSILAGAYEQYF.

The table lists this clone with a count of one. The chain carries TRBV7-8 and TRBJ2-5; 10 nucleotides line up with TRBD1. The junction had 8 bases not matched to a gene; V was cut back by 5 bases and J by 5 bases. Germline V gene lookup returns CDR1 SGHVS and CDR2 FQNEAQ. The length of the CDR3 is 15 residues. DNA for the CDR3: TGTGCCAGCAGCCCCAGACAGGGGGCGCAGGAGACCCAGTACTTC. Protein product: CASSPRQGAQETQYF.

The V call is TRBV6-5, the J call TRBJ1-2, with no clear D. Germline CDR1 MNHEY, CDR2 SVGAGI. CDR3 length equals 12 residues. The ends were cut back, 4 bases at V and 4 bases at J, with 7 bases in the middle. This CDR3 is CASSSLTYGYTF. The CDR3 region has the DNA TGTGCCAGCAGTTCGCTGACCTATGGCTACACCTTC.

The V and J genes are TRBV6-5 and TRBJ2-7; D may be TRBD1 (6 bases). V gave up 6 bases and J gave up 7 bases, with 22 bases separating them. Germline values: CDR1 MNHEY, CDR2 SVGAGI. CDR3 length: 15 amino acids. CDR3: CASRGIDRHVGEQYF. DNA of the CDR3: TGTGCCAGCAGGGGGATAGACAGGCACGTGGGGGAGCAGTACTTC.

The chain uses TRBV4-3 and TRBJ1-6, with 7 bases aligning to TRBD1. CDR1 is LGHNA, CDR2 YSLEER, per germline. The CDR3 runs 14 residues. The V and J ends lost 3 bases and 5 bases, in that order; junction bases with no gene match: 1. CDR3 in DNA: TGCGCCAGCAGCCACGGACAGGATAATTCACCCCTCCACTTT. Residues: CASSHGQDNSPLHF.

The V call is TRBV28, the J call TRBJ1-2; TRBD1 might be the D (5 bases). The CDR3 is 15 amino acids. Germline V gene data show CDR1 as MDHEN and CDR2 as SYDVKM. Trimming cost V 6 bases and J 4 bases, with 18 bases left between them. This CDR3 is CASRRPQGVSYGYTF. CDR3 in DNA: TGTGCCAGCAGACGCCCCCAGGGTGTTAGCTATGGCTACACCTTC.

The chain carries TRBV7-6 and TRBJ2-7, with D unresolved. In germline, CDR1 is SGHVS, CDR2 FNYEAQ. V was trimmed by 1 base and J by 5 bases, leaving 15 bases between them. The CDR3 spans 15 residues. CDR3: CASSLVGPGGDEQYF. Written as DNA, the CDR3 is TGTGCCAGCAGCTTAGTCGGTCCGGGTGGCGACGAGCAGTACTTC.

The chain links TRBV28 to TRBJ2-4; 10 bases agree with TRBD2. The CDR3 totals 18 residues. Trimming took 3 bases from V and 1 from J; bases not matched to a gene: 9. Germline V CDR1 and CDR2: MDHEN, SYDVKM. The CDR3 sequence: CASSFAPSGSLAKNIQYF. The DNA of the CDR3 is TGTGCCAGCAGTTTTGCCCCTAGCGGGAGTTTGGCCAAAAACATTCAGTACTTC.

This rearrangement joins TRBV7-2 to TRBJ2-3, with no clear D. Germline V CDR1 and CDR2: SGHTA, FQGNSA. V was clipped by 3 bases and J by 2 bases, with 3 bases between them. The CDR3 has 12 residues. The CDR3 spells CASSFATDTQYF. DNA for the CDR3: TGTGCCAGCAGCTTCGCCACAGATACGCAGTATTTT.

This chain joins TRBV4-1 and TRBJ1-2; no firm D call. This CDR3 comprises 16 residues. The V gene lost 2 bases and the J gene lost 0 bases, with 13 bases spanning the gap. Germline V CDR1 and CDR2: MGHRA, YSYEKL. The CDR3 DNA follows: TGCGCCAGCAGCCAAAATCGCGCTGTGGCTAACTATGGCTACACCTTC. It is translated as CASSQNRAVANYGYTF.

The CDR3 bases are TGTGCCAGCAGCCCATGGGGGAGTGATGAAAAACTGTTTTTT. Its protein is CASSPWGSDEKLFF. The rearrangement uses TRBV7-2 and TRBJ1-4; a possible D gene is TRBD1 (5 bases). Trimming left V 5 bases short and J 6 bases short, with 13 bases between. The CDR3 runs to 14 residues. From germline, CDR1 is SGHTA and CDR2 FQGNSA.

The chain recombines TRBV28 with TRBJ2-1, with 16 bases that match TRBD2. Germline trimming cut 4 bases from V and 3 bases from J; bases unmatched to any gene: 12. The CDR3 length is 20 residues. Germline CDR1 is MDHEN and CDR2 is SYDVKM. For the CDR3, the DNA is TGTGCCAGCAGTTCCCCCACCGGGACTAGCGGGAGGGCCGTCTACAATGAGCAGTTCTTC. This gives the protein CASSSPTGTSGRAVYNEQFF.

The chain combines TRBV5-1 with TRBJ2-7, with TRBD2 identical over 10 bases. This CDR3 comprises 14 residues. The V gene end was trimmed by 5 bases and the J gene end by 4 bases; junction bases not matched to a gene: 6. Germline values: CDR1 SGHRS, CDR2 YFSETQ. The CDR3 is CASSRSGRDYEQYF. CDR3 nucleotides: TGCGCCAGCAGTCGGAGCGGGAGGGATTACGAGCAGTACTTC.

This rearrangement joins TRBV28 to TRBJ1-6, with a weak D call TRBD1 (5 bases). V was clipped by 2 bases and J by 7 bases, with 12 bases between them. Germline-derived CDR1 and CDR2 are MDHEN and SYDVKM. The CDR3 sequence is 15 residues long. The chain's CDR3 is CASSLEPGSNSPLHF. In nucleotides, the CDR3 is TGTGCCAGCAGTTTAGAGCCAGGGAGCAATTCACCCCTCCACTTT.

This sequence joins TRBV25-1 and TRBJ1-6, with 8 bases aligning to TRBD1. The CDR3 has 15 residues. V lost 8 bases to trimming and J lost 0 bases; unmatched junction nucleotides: 3. The germline gives CDR1 MGHDK, CDR2 SYGVNS. The CDR3 DNA is TGTGCCAGCCGACAGGGGTTCTCCTATAATTCACCCCTCCACTTT. Encoded protein: CASRQGFSYNSPLHF.

The V call is TRBV20-1, the J call TRBJ2-7, with D possibly being TRBD1 (6 bases). This CDR3 contains 15 residues. Trimming pared 3 bases from V and 0 bases from J, leaving 15 bases between. The germline CDR1 and CDR2 sequences are DFQATT and SNEGSKA (reference sequence). Here the CDR3 reads CSASVTGRISYEQYF. The CDR3 nucleotides are TGCAGTGCTAGTGTAACAGGGAGAATCTCCTACGAGCAGTACTTC.

The chain recombines TRBV28 with TRBJ2-3; maybe TRBD1 (7 bases). The germline V gene has CDR1 MDHEN and CDR2 SYDVKM. V lost 2 bases and J 5 bases, leaving 17 bases between the germline ends. The CDR3 spans 16 residues. CDR3: CASSLIGAGGLDTQYF. The CDR3 DNA follows: TGTGCCAGCAGTTTAATCGGGGCAGGGGGACTAGATACGCAGTATTTT.